Listed below are T cell receptor beta chains from one sample, sequenced in a study of cytomegalovirus exposure and HLA in healthy donors. Libraries were prepared by immunoSEQ multiplex PCR; TCRdb keeps only in-frame clonotypes and omits some of them. Among 190,000 or so clones listed, 79% were seen once. Input material: PBMCs. These TCRs come from a girl aged 5 to 17 in good health and CMV-seropositive. The CDR3 runs from the conserved cysteine through the conserved F or W. The order of the fields is clone size, D gene, V gene, CDR3 length, J gene, CDR3 DNA, CDR3 protein. The D gene is left open where the match is weak. Only part of the rows carry a size: once, few, many, or a class if the clone is expanded.

size: NA
D: NA
V: TRBV11-2
length: 11
J: TRBJ2-7
DNA: TGTGCCAGCAGCACTACCTACGAGCAGTACTTC
CDR3: CASSTTYEQYF

size: NA
D: TRBD2
V: TRBV5-1
length: 13
J: TRBJ2-1
DNA: TGCGCCAGCAGGTCTAGCGGGGTAGATGAGCAGTTCTTC
CDR3: CASRSSGVDEQFF

size: once
D: NA
V: TRBV7-9
length: 12
J: TRBJ2-7
DNA: TGTGCCAGCTCCGGTTCCTTCTACGAGCAGTACTTC
CDR3: CASSGSFYEQYF

size: NA
D: TRBD1
V: TRBV9
length: 15
J: TRBJ1-2
DNA: TGTGCCAGCAGCGCACAGGGGGAGGGTAACTATGGCTACACCTTC
CDR3: CASSAQGEGNYGYTF

size: NA
D: NA
V: TRBV9
length: 14
J: TRBJ1-1
DNA: TGTGCCAGCAGCGTAGCTGGCGGGGACACTGAAGCTTTCTTT
CDR3: CASSVAGGDTEAFF

size: NA
D: NA
V: TRBV10-2
length: 12
J: TRBJ1-1
DNA: TGCGCCAGCAGTTACACAGAACCTGAAGCTTTCTTT
CDR3: CASSYTEPEAFF

size: NA
D: NA
V: TRBV19
length: 13
J: TRBJ2-6
DNA: TGTGCCAGTAACCCGGGTGGGGCCAACGTCCTGACTTTC
CDR3: CASNPGGANVLTF

size: NA
D: NA
V: TRBV5-6
length: 15
J: TRBJ2-1
DNA: TGTGCCAGCATGTTCACTAAGAGCTCCTACAATGAGCAGTTCTTC
CDR3: CASMFTKSSYNEQFF

size: NA
D: TRBD1
V: TRBV25-1
length: 14
J: TRBJ1-2
DNA: TGTGCCAGCAGTGAATCGACAGGGAGGCACGGCTACACCTTC
CDR3: CASSESTGRHGYTF

size: NA
D: TRBD1
V: TRBV18
length: 14
J: TRBJ1-6
DNA: TGTGCCAGCTCATGGGCGGACAGGGCTTCACCCCTCCACTTT
CDR3: CASSWADRASPLHF

size: NA
D: NA
V: TRBV6-5
length: 12
J: TRBJ1-2
DNA: TGTGCCAGCAGTAACAGTAACTATGGCTACACCTTC
CDR3: CASSNSNYGYTF

size: NA
D: NA
V: TRBV7-6
length: 14
J: TRBJ2-6
DNA: TGTGCCAGCAGCTTAGTTCGTGGGGCCAACGTCCTGACTTTC
CDR3: CASSLVRGANVLTF

size: NA
D: TRBD1
V: TRBV5-4
length: 15
J: TRBJ1-6
DNA: TGTGCCAGCAGCTTGGGACAGGGGAATAATTCACCCCTCCACTTT
CDR3: CASSLGQGNNSPLHF

size: NA
D: TRBD2
V: TRBV27
length: 17
J: TRBJ2-3
DNA: TGTGCCAGCAGCCCCGGACTAGCGGGGACTAGCACAGATACGCAGTATTTT
CDR3: CASSPGLAGTSTDTQYF

size: NA
D: NA
V: TRBV7-2
length: 16
J: TRBJ1-4
DNA: TGTGCCAGCAGCTTAGAACCGGCAACAGCTAATGAAAAACTGTTTTTT
CDR3: CASSLEPATANEKLFF

size: NA
D: TRBD2
V: TRBV2
length: 16
J: TRBJ2-4
DNA: TGTGCCAGCAGTGAAGTTGAGTTCGCGGGGGTGGACATTCAGTACTTC
CDR3: CASSEVEFAGVDIQYF

size: NA
D: NA
V: TRBV5-1
length: 15
J: TRBJ2-5
DNA: TGCGCCAGCAGCCCCAGCCCGCGGGGTTTGGAGACCCAGTACTTC
CDR3: CASSPSPRGLETQYF

size: NA
D: TRBD1
V: TRBV7-6
length: 15
J: TRBJ1-1
DNA: TGTGCCAGCAGCCCCGGACAGGGGTTGAGACCTGAAGCTTTCTTT
CDR3: CASSPGQGLRPEAFF

size: NA
D: TRBD2
V: TRBV7-9
length: 17
J: TRBJ2-3
DNA: TGTGCCAGCATATCCTCTTGGGCTAGCGGGGGCACAGATACGCAGTATTTT
CDR3: CASISSWASGGTDTQYF

size: NA
D: TRBD2
V: TRBV4-2
length: 14
J: TRBJ2-3
DNA: TGTGCCAGCAGCCATAGCGGGGGGGGCGATACGCAGTATTTT
CDR3: CASSHSGGGDTQYF

size: NA
D: TRBD1
V: TRBV5-1
length: 14
J: TRBJ1-4
DNA: TGCGCCAGCAGCTTGGACAGGGGTGATGAAAAACTGTTTTTT
CDR3: CASSLDRGDEKLFF

size: once
D: TRBD2
V: TRBV5-1
length: 17
J: TRBJ2-3
DNA: TGCGCCAGCAGCTTTTCTAGCGGGGGGGCCGGGACAGATACGCAGTATTTT
CDR3: CASSFSSGGAGTDTQYF

size: NA
D: TRBD1
V: TRBV11-3
length: 19
J: TRBJ2-7
DNA: TGTGCCAGCAGCTCACCTCTCGGGACAGAGGAACCGGTGGGCTACGAGCAGTACTTC
CDR3: CASSSPLGTEEPVGYEQYF

size: few
D: NA
V: TRBV27
length: 16
J: TRBJ1-4
DNA: TGTGCCAGCAGTTTATCGAGGGGACAAGCTAATGAAAAACTGTTTTTT
CDR3: CASSLSRGQANEKLFF

size: once
D: TRBD1
V: TRBV19
length: 14
J: TRBJ2-5
DNA: TGTGCCAGTAGTGCGACGACAGGGCAAGAGACCCAGTACTTC
CDR3: CASSATTGQETQYF

size: NA
D: TRBD1
V: TRBV7-2
length: 14
J: TRBJ2-2
DNA: TGTGCCAGCAGCCTGGACAGGGACACCGGGGAGCTGTTTTTT
CDR3: CASSLDRDTGELFF

size: NA
D: TRBD1
V: TRBV5-4
length: 14
J: TRBJ2-7
DNA: TGTGCCAGCAGCTTGGCCGGGACAGCCTACGAGCAGTACTTC
CDR3: CASSLAGTAYEQYF

size: once
D: NA
V: TRBV5-1
length: 16
J: TRBJ2-6
DNA: TGCGCCAGCAGCTTGGCCGGAGGGGTAGGGGCCAACGTCCTGACTTTC
CDR3: CASSLAGGVGANVLTF

size: NA
D: TRBD1
V: TRBV5-1
length: 15
J: TRBJ2-7
DNA: TGCGCCAGCAGCTCGGGACAGGGTGGGATCTACGAGCAGTACTTC
CDR3: CASSSGQGGIYEQYF

size: NA
D: NA
V: TRBV11-2
length: 15
J: TRBJ2-6
DNA: TGTGCCAGCAGCTTATTTATAGCTGGGGCCAACGTCCTGACTTTC
CDR3: CASSLFIAGANVLTF

size: NA
D: NA
V: TRBV5-1
length: 13
J: TRBJ2-7
DNA: TGCGCCAGCAGCGGGGACATAAACTACGAGCAGTACTTC
CDR3: CASSGDINYEQYF